This T cell receptor (beta chain) was captured in a study of cytomegalovirus exposure and HLA in healthy donors. Overall study results and limits: As immune exposure information, only CMV serostatus was available. The study designated some 180 TCR beta chains cytomegalovirus-associated. Some highly shared sequence variants likely arose as a pipeline artifact. Using a false discovery rate of 0.05, a later analysis showed that approximately 17,000 TCR beta sequences were associated with HLA alleles.

The PCR was carried out with 60 Vbeta primers and 13 Jbeta primers. The repertoire was sequenced with immunoSEQ multiplex PCR; TCRdb's copy has only in-frame clones and lacks some. The repertoire includes fewer than 200,000 clones, 82% of them detected once, and 1.5% sits in the top ten. In regard to this clone: Its antigen is still unknown.

The clonotype was recovered from a girl aged 5-17 years in good health and CMV-seropositive. The material sequenced was PBMCs.

DNA for the CDR3: TGTGCCAGTAGTAGGACTTCCGAAGCTTTCTTT. Protein: CASSRTSEAFF. The chain combines TRBV19 with TRBJ1-1; D not certain. The germline CDR1 and CDR2 sequences are LNHDA and SQIVND (reference sequence). The V and J ends lost 4 bases and 8 bases respectively, with 8 bases between them. CDR3 length: 11 amino acids.